Below are 18 T cell receptor beta chains sequenced from a single sample in a study of spatial heterogeneity in lung cancer. This sample's time point: sample taken at primary tumor resection. Whole RNA, which was extracted from tumor, nontumor lung tissue or frozen PBMC, was sequenced without any cell sorting. Each CDR3 protein gets one entry after TCRdb re-called the 5' RACE reads with MiXCR. The sample yields 15,000 or so distinct CDR3 sequences, 20% to 25% seen once. Material: PBMCs, obtained at surgery. The source of these receptors is a female donor with early-stage non-small cell lung cancer.

This clonotype was recorded many times. V is TRBV3-1 and J is TRBJ2-5, with 7 bases lining up with TRBD2. CDR3 length: 14 residues. Germline loops: CDR1 LGHDT, CDR2 YNNKEL (reference sequence). The junction had 5 bases not matched to a gene; V was cut back by 3 bases and J by 4 bases. CDR3 residues: CASSQSASGETQYF. CDR3 bases: TGTGCCAGCAGCCAGTCGGCTAGCGGAGAGACCCAGTACTTC.

The chain employs TRBV5-6 and TRBJ2-3, with a tentative D call TRBD2 (6 bases). Trimming removed 2 bases from V and 0 bases from J, with 10 bases in between. Germline assignment: CDR1 SGHDT and CDR2 YYEEEE. This CDR3 is built from 15 residues. The CDR3 DNA reads as TGTGCCAGCAGCTTTCGGGGGACTAGCACAGATACGCAGTATTTT. It yields the protein CASSFRGTSTDTQYF.

This clonotype counts as medium-sized. V usage is TRBV7-2 and J usage is TRBJ2-1; maybe TRBD2 (6 bases). Germline assignment: CDR1 SGHTA and CDR2 FQGNSA. This CDR3 has 15 amino acids. Trimming took off 5 bases at V and 10 bases at J, with 21 bases between the two ends. The CDR3 coding sequence is TGTGCCAGCAGCCCCCGACTAGGGGACCATCCGGAGCAGTTCTTC. It specifies CASSPRLGDHPEQFF.

Ten or more counts support this clonotype. V usage is TRBV12-3 or TRBV12-4 and J usage is TRBJ2-1; D may be TRBD2 (6 bases). The ends were cut back, 7 bases at V and 7 bases at J, with 20 bases in the middle. The CDR3 has 15 amino acids. The CDR3, as DNA: TGTGCCAGCAAGACTCGGGGCCAGCGGGCTAATGAGCAGTTCTTC. This sequence encodes CASKTRGQRANEQFF.

In this sample, this clonotype turned up many times. The chain has TRBV19 and TRBJ2-7; TRBD1 agrees at 7 bases. In germline, CDR1 is LNHDA, CDR2 SQIVND (reference sequence). The CDR3 contains 14 residues. With 5 bases clipped from V and 4 bases from J, the junction kept 8 bases outside the gene matches. CDR3 protein: CASSPAGQVYEQYF. CDR3 bases: TGTGCCAGTAGTCCGGCAGGACAGGTGTACGAGCAGTACTTC.

This clonotype was seen ten or more times. The DNA is omitted, as the CDR3 cannot be located on it reliably, and the CDR3 follows TCRdb's listing. The J gene is TRBJ2-7, the V gene TRBV28; TRBD1 is the table's D call, not checked against the DNA. The CDR3 is made up of 15 amino acids, end residues included. In germline, CDR1 is MDHEN, CDR2 SYDVKM. The CDR3 is CASSFGAGLKDEQYF.

This clonotype was seen ten or more times. The chain combines TRBV27 with TRBJ2-1, with D uncertain. This CDR3 spans 11 amino acids. The germline V gene has CDR1 MNHEY and CDR2 SMNVEV (reference sequence). Trimming removed 4 bases from V and 9 bases from J, with 7 bases in between. The CDR3 here is CASSSAGEQFF. The CDR3, as DNA: TGTGCCAGCAGTTCGGCCGGTGAGCAGTTCTTC.

The table lists this clonotype with many counts. This rearrangement joins TRBV12-3 or TRBV12-4 to TRBJ1-2; tentative D call: TRBD1 (5 bases). Trimming took 6 bases from V and 4 from J, leaving 18 bases between them. The CDR3 sequence is 15 residues long. CDR3 nucleotides: TGTGCCAGCAGCCACACGGACACTCCTGGCTATGGCTACACCTTC. Amino acids: CASSHTDTPGYGYTF.

By share, this clonotype counts as medium-sized. The chain employs TRBV2 and TRBJ2-7; 9 nucleotides agree with TRBD2. J gave up 2 bases and V 7 bases, and 6 bases lay outside the gene matches. The CDR3 contains 14 residues. In germline, CDR1 is SNHLY, CDR2 FYNNEI. CDR3 nucleotide sequence: TGTGCCAGCATGTTGACTAGCGGAACCTACGAGCAGTACTTC. Protein sequence: CASMLTSGTYEQYF.

This clonotype was counted only a few times. This chain links TRBV7-9 with TRBJ2-3; D is ambiguous. The CDR3 is 12 residues long. Trimming took 5 bases from V and 5 from J, leaving 8 bases between them. From germline, CDR1 is SEHNR and CDR2 FQNEAQ (reference sequence). CDR3 sequence reads: CASSPSLDTQYF. CDR3 DNA: TGTGCCAGCAGCCCGTCTTTAGATACGCAGTATTTT.

By frequency in the sample, this clonotype is medium-sized. The gene calls are TRBV20-1 and TRBJ1-2; D is unclear. This CDR3 contains 11 residues. V was trimmed by 5 bases and J by 5 bases, leaving 9 bases between them. CDR1 is DFQATT, CDR2 SNEGSKA, per germline (reference sequence). CDR3 sequence (DNA): TGCAGTGCTGGTGGGGTTTATGGCTACACCTTC. Encoded protein: CSAGGVYGYTF.

V usage is TRBV29-1 and J usage is TRBJ1-2, with D possibly matching TRBD1 (6 bases). The V gene's germline CDR1 is SQVTM and CDR2 ANQGSEA. V lost 0 bases to trimming and J lost 2 bases, with 16 bases between them. CDR3 size: 16 residues. CDR3 nucleotides: TGCAGCGTTGAAGATCCCGGCGGACAGATGAACTATGGCTACACCTTC. Translating it yields CSVEDPGGQMNYGYTF.

This clonotype occurred many times. The rearrangement links TRBV29-1 to TRBJ2-7; weak D call: TRBD1 (6 bases). Trimming took off 6 bases at V and 0 bases at J, with 18 bases between the two ends. The CDR3 length is 15 residues. The germline V gene encodes CDR1 SQVTM and CDR2 ANQGSEA. CDR3 residues: CSVPKGDRSSYEQYF. The CDR3 nucleotides read TGCAGCGTCCCCAAGGGGGACCGGAGCTCCTACGAGCAGTACTTC.

This clonotype was detected ten times or more. V usage is TRBV20-1 and J usage is TRBJ2-1; 12 nucleotides match TRBD2. The CDR3 covers 15 residues. Trimming took 7 bases from V and 2 from J; bases not matched to a gene: 6. Per the germline V gene, CDR1 is DFQATT and CDR2 is SNEGSKA (reference sequence). The CDR3 protein is CSGLAGDSAYNEQFF. The CDR3 nucleotides read TGCAGTGGACTAGCGGGAGACAGTGCCTACAATGAGCAGTTCTTC.

This clonotype was seen ten or more times. The chain uses TRBV10-3 and TRBJ2-3; D is undetermined. V was cut by 10 bases and J by 5 bases, with 16 bases left in between. Germline V lookup: CDR1 ENHRY, CDR2 SYGVKD. This CDR3 region has 13 residues. This CDR3 reads CATQGQARDTQYF. The CDR3 nucleotides read TGTGCCACTCAAGGGCAGGCTAGAGATACGCAGTATTTT.

The chain employs TRBV3-1 and TRBJ1-1; maybe TRBD1 (5 bases). This CDR3 comprises 14 residues. The V and J ends lost 7 bases and 4 bases respectively, with 16 bases between them. The germline CDR1 and CDR2 sequences are LGHDT and YNNKEL (reference sequence). In DNA, the CDR3 is TGTGCCAGCACCTCACAGCATGGGGCCACTGAAGCTTTCTTT. It encodes CASTSQHGATEAFF.

This clonotype was observed at least ten times. This rearrangement joins TRBV19 to TRBJ2-1; the D gene is possibly TRBD1 (6 bases). Germline loops: CDR1 LNHDA, CDR2 SQIVND (reference sequence). This CDR3 has 14 residues. Between the trimmed V and J ends, which lost 9 bases and 0 bases, there was a span of 12 bases. CDR3 nucleotides: TGTGCCAGCAGCCTAGGGGGCTCCTACAATGAGCAGTTCTTC. This gives the protein CASSLGGSYNEQFF.

The table lists this clonotype with a count of one. This rearrangement joins TRBV2 to TRBJ2-1, with D maybe TRBD2 (5 bases). Between the trimmed V and J ends, which lost 10 bases and 4 bases, there was a span of 17 bases. The CDR3 runs to 14 residues. Germline V gene lookup returns CDR1 SNHLY and CDR2 FYNNEI. The CDR3 DNA is TGTGCCACCAAAGGACTCGATTCATACAATGAGCAGTTCTTC. It is translated as CATKGLDSYNEQFF.